Shown below are 11 T cell receptor beta chains from a single sample sequenced in a study of somatic mutations in cytotoxic T cells in rheumatoid arthritis. Profiling relied on immunoSEQ multiplex PCR, and the TCRdb table lists in-frame clones only, not all of them. The data hold some 15,000 clones, with almost 85% observed a single time. What was sequenced was CD8+ T cells sorted from blood. The source of these receptors is a woman in her forties or fifties with rheumatoid arthritis.

The rearrangement uses TRBV7-6 and TRBJ1-4; 11 positions agree with TRBD1. The CDR3 sequence is 16 residues long. CDR1 is SGHVS, CDR2 FNYEAQ, per germline. With V trimmed by 5 bases and J by 2 bases, 4 bases remained unmatched. The CDR3 sequence: CASSPGTGGTNEKLFF. As DNA, the CDR3 is TGTGCCAGCAGCCCCGGGACAGGGGGGACTAATGAAAAACTGTTTTTT.

The chain joins TRBV7-9 to TRBJ2-6; D may be TRBD1 or TRBD2 (5 bases each). The germline V and J ends were trimmed by 2 bases and 0 bases, with 14 bases remaining between them. CDR3 length: 18 residues. Germline V gene lookup returns CDR1 SEHNR and CDR2 FQNEAQ (reference sequence). This chain's CDR3 is CASSLRGVIDSGANVLTF. The CDR3 DNA sequence: TGTGCCAGCAGCTTAAGGGGAGTAATCGACTCTGGGGCCAACGTCCTGACTTTC.

The rearrangement uses TRBV9 and TRBJ2-4, with a weak D call TRBD1 (6 bases). The V end was cut by 3 bases, the J end by 2 bases, with 15 bases between. The CDR3 consists of 16 residues. Germline V lookup: CDR1 SGDLS, CDR2 YYNGEE. CDR3 nucleotides: TGTGCCAGCAGCGGAAACAGGGAAGGCTCCAAAAACATTCAGTACTTC. It translates to CASSGNREGSKNIQYF.

The rearrangement uses TRBV14 and TRBJ2-1; TRBD2 matches 10 bases. Per germline, CDR1 SGHDN and CDR2 FVKESK. The CDR3 is 13 amino acids. The J segment lost 10 bases and the V segment lost 0 bases, leaving 0 bases of the junction unmatched. CDR3 loop: CASSQELAGEQFF. The DNA for the CDR3 is TGTGCCAGCAGCCAAGAACTAGCGGGAGAGCAGTTCTTC.

The chain carries TRBV11-1 and TRBJ2-7; 7 bases map to TRBD2. The CDR3 is 15 amino acids. Germline V lookup: CDR1 SGHAT, CDR2 FQDESV (reference sequence). V was pared by 1 base and J by 3 bases, with 6 bases of the junction left unmatched. CDR3 nucleotide sequence: TGTGCCAGCAGCTTAGAACCAGGGAGGGTCTACGAGCAGTACTTC. Encoded protein: CASSLEPGRVYEQYF. The full variable domain, its missing parts supplied by reference TRBV11-1 and TRBJ2-7, is EAEVAQSPRYKITEKSQAVAFWCDPISGHATLYWYRQILGQGPELLVQFQDESVVDDSQLPKDRFSAERLKGVDSTLKIQPAELGDSAMYLCASSLEPGRVYEQYFGPGTRLTVT.

This chain links TRBV7-9 with TRBJ2-5, with 8 bases lining up with TRBD2. The CDR3 consists of 13 residues. Germline CDR1 is SEHNR and CDR2 is FQNEAQ (reference sequence). The J segment lost 5 bases and the V segment lost 5 bases, leaving 4 bases of the junction unmatched. The CDR3 bases are TGTGCCAGCAGCCGCCCGGGGGGGGAGACCCAGTACTTC. This gives the protein CASSRPGGETQYF.

The V and J genes are TRBV25-1 and TRBJ2-5; tentative D call: TRBD1 (5 bases). The CDR3 extends over 13 amino acids. V dropped 5 bases and J dropped 5 bases, with 12 bases sitting between them. The germline V gene encodes CDR1 MGHDK and CDR2 SYGVNS. The CDR3 reads CASSYQGEETQYF. DNA for the CDR3: TGTGCCAGCAGTTACCAGGGTGAGGAGACCCAGTACTTC.

V usage is TRBV5-8 and J usage is TRBJ2-5; a possible D gene is TRBD2 (5 bases). The CDR3 is 15 amino acids. CDR1 and CDR2 from the germline V gene are SGHTS and YDEGEE. V was cut by 6 bases and J by 5 bases, with 20 bases left in between. CDR3 bases: TGTGCCAGCACCCTGCTAGCCTCGTACGGGGAGACCCAGTACTTC. As protein: CASTLLASYGETQYF. Full variable domain (outside the CDR3, taken from reference TRBV5-8 and TRBJ2-5): EAGVTQSPTHLIKTRGQQATLRCSPISGHTSVYWYQQALGLGLQFLLWYDEGEERNRGNFPPRFSGRQFPNYSSELNVNALELEDSALYLCASTLLASYGETQYFGPGTRLLVL.

The V and J genes are TRBV27 and TRBJ2-5; 10 nucleotides match TRBD1. Per the germline V gene, CDR1 is MNHEY and CDR2 is SMNVEV (reference sequence). Germline trimming cut 6 bases from V and 9 bases from J; bases unmatched to any gene: 10. The CDR3 has 14 amino acids. The CDR3 region is CASSKGQGLGSQYF. The CDR3 coding sequence is TGTGCCAGCAGCAAGGGACAGGGGTTGGGCTCCCAGTACTTC.

This clone was found once. This chain connects TRBV7-8 to TRBJ1-3, with D possibly matching TRBD1 (6 bases). Trimming shortened V by 7 bases and J by 2 bases, and 15 bases separated the two germline ends. From germline, CDR1 is SGHVS and CDR2 FQNEAQ. CDR3 size: 15 residues. The CDR3 is CASTSVGGTGNTIYF. Written as DNA, the CDR3 is TGTGCCAGCACCTCAGTAGGGGGAACTGGAAACACCATATATTTT. The full variable domain, rest sourced from reference TRBV7-8 and TRBJ1-3, is GAGVSQSPRYKVAKRGQDVALRCDPISGHVSLFWYQQALGQGPEFLTYFQNEAQLDKSGLPSDRFFAERPEGSVSTLKIQRTQQEDSAVYLCASTSVGGTGNTIYFGEGSWLTVV.

V gene TRBV27 combines with J gene TRBJ2-7, with 10 bases aligning to TRBD1. Germline V gene sequence: CDR1 MNHEY, CDR2 SMNVEV (reference sequence). V shed 5 bases, J shed 2 bases, and the junction held 0 bases outside the gene matches. The CDR3 sequence is 13 residues long. CDR3 loop: CASSDRGPYEQYF. The CDR3 DNA sequence: TGTGCCAGCAGTGACAGGGGGCCCTACGAGCAGTACTTC.